This entry lists 28 T cell receptor beta chains sequenced from one sample in a study of CD8 T cells in ankylosing spondylitis. TCRdb re-analysed the 5' RACE reads in MiXCR, keeping a single row per CDR3 protein. The sample comprises roughly 160,000 distinct CDR3 sequences, 11% of which are singletons, and just under 30% rests with the top ten. Sequenced input: blood, either unsorted or a sorted T cell fraction (not recorded which). These receptor sequences come from a male donor with ankylosing spondylitis or in good health (not recorded which).

The chain carries TRBV5-1 and TRBJ2-3; D remains unclear. V shed 4 bases and J shed 4 bases, with 16 bases lying between them. This CDR3 region has 15 residues. CDR1 and CDR2 from the germline V gene are SGHRS and YFSETQ. The CDR3 bases are TGCGCCAGCAGCCGTGTGGCAGCCGAAGCAGATACGCAGTATTTT. Protein sequence: CASSRVAAEADTQYF.

This clonotype was counted between two and nine times. The J gene is TRBJ2-7, the V gene TRBV4-1, with D unclear. The CDR3 spans 18 residues. V was shortened by 0 bases and J by 0 bases, with 18 bases between the two germline ends. CDR1 and CDR2 (germline): MGHRA, YSYEKL. The CDR3 reads CASSQEYERLYPSYEQYF. CDR3 in DNA: TGCGCCAGCAGCCAAGAATACGAAAGACTTTACCCCTCCTACGAGCAGTACTTC.

The V and J genes are TRBV14 and TRBJ2-3; 16 bases line up with TRBD2. Germline CDR1 reads SGHDN; CDR2 reads FVKESK. V lost 5 bases to trimming and J lost 4 bases; unmatched junction nucleotides: 3. The CDR3 sequence is 16 residues long. DNA of the CDR3: TGTGCCAGCAGCGCCGGGACTAGCGGGGGGGCAGATACGCAGTATTTT. Translated: CASSAGTSGGADTQYF.

Only a few counts were recorded for this clonotype. The rearrangement links TRBV7-9 to TRBJ2-2; TRBD2 is a possible D gene (6 bases). Trimming removed 4 bases from V and 6 bases from J, with 15 bases in between. Germline V lookup: CDR1 SEHNR, CDR2 FQNEAQ (reference sequence). This CDR3 is built from 15 residues. CDR3: CASSSLRTIPGELFF. The DNA of the CDR3 is TGTGCCAGCAGCTCCCTACGGACTATCCCCGGGGAGCTGTTTTTT.

There are many counts of this clonotype. This chain uses TRBV20-1 with TRBJ2-7; D might be TRBD1 (6 bases). Germline values: CDR1 DFQATT, CDR2 SNEGSKA (reference sequence). This CDR3 comprises 13 residues. V dropped 6 bases and J dropped 1 base, with 13 bases sitting between them. CDR3 protein: CSANDRRSYEQYF. DNA for the CDR3: TGCAGTGCCAACGACAGGAGATCCTACGAGCAGTACTTC.

This clonotype has a count of ten or more. The chain carries TRBV29-1 and TRBJ1-4, with TRBD1 identical over 10 bases. CDR3 size: 17 residues. Trimming cost V 3 bases and J 3 bases; bases outside gene matches: 10. CDR1 and CDR2 from the germline V gene are SQVTM and ANQGSEA. CDR3 in DNA: TGCAGCGTTGAGGGCTGGGACAGGGGCTCGGCTAATGAAAAACTGTTTTTT. Translation gives CSVEGWDRGSANEKLFF.

The sample holds a few counts of this clonotype. The chain recombines TRBV20-1 with TRBJ1-2; 7 bases are shared with TRBD1. The length of the CDR3 is 15 residues. After removal of 3 bases from V and 1 base from J, the junction contained 8 bases not matched to a gene. The germline V gene encodes CDR1 DFQATT and CDR2 SNEGSKA (reference sequence). This CDR3 reads CSARETGTDNYGYTF. The CDR3 DNA reads as TGCAGTGCTAGGGAGACAGGGACCGATAACTATGGCTACACCTTC.

This clonotype showed up many times. This chain uses TRBV12-3 or TRBV12-4 with TRBJ1-6; D is uncertain. The CDR3 has 17 residues. V was clipped by 3 bases and J by 6 bases, with 18 bases between them. This CDR3 reads CASSFTPGLTVNSPLHF. The CDR3 DNA reads TGTGCCAGCAGTTTTACCCCCGGGTTAACTGTTAATTCACCCCTCCACTTT.

The chain couples TRBV19 to TRBJ2-3; D is unresolved. V shed 1 base and J shed 1 base, with 6 bases lying between them. In germline, CDR1 is LNHDA, CDR2 SQIVND (reference sequence). There are 14 residues in the CDR3. CDR3 bases: TGTGCCAGTAGTATAGCTAGAGGCACAGATACGCAGTATTTT. Translating it yields CASSIARGTDTQYF.

This clonotype has a handful of counts. The V gene is TRBV20-1, the J gene TRBJ2-3; 11 nucleotides match TRBD2. The CDR3 extends over 16 amino acids. CDR1 is DFQATT and CDR2 is SNEGSKA in the germline V gene (reference sequence). Losses at the gene ends were 5 bases for V and 0 bases for J; bases not matched to a gene: 7. DNA for the CDR3: TGCAGTGCTGGGACTAGCGGACGAACTAGCACAGATACGCAGTATTTT. Its translation is CSAGTSGRTSTDTQYF.

The rearrangement uses TRBV11-2 and TRBJ1-1; D may be TRBD1 (6 bases). The CDR3 extends over 15 amino acids. Trimming shortened V by 5 bases and J by 1 base, and 14 bases separated the two germline ends. CDR1 SGHAT and CDR2 FQNNGV come from the germline V gene. The CDR3 coding sequence is TGTGCCAGCAGCCCCGGACAGTTCAAGAACACTGAAGCTTTCTTT. It yields the protein CASSPGQFKNTEAFF.

This clonotype has a single count. Being one base from a much bigger clone, this may be a read error. The rearrangement joins TRBV7-8 to TRBJ1-2; D gene ambiguous. With 1 base removed from V and 2 bases from J, the gap between germline ends came to 5 bases. The germline CDR1 and CDR2 sequences are SGHVS and FQNEAQ. The CDR3 runs to 13 residues. Written as DNA, the CDR3 is TGTGCCAGCAGCTTAGACGTGAACTATGGCTACACCTTC. It yields the protein CASSLDVNYGYTF.

This clonotype was detected only a few times. The V call is TRBV10-3, the J call TRBJ2-3; D gene ambiguous. The CDR3 consists of 14 residues. The V end lost 7 bases, the J end lost 1 base, and 12 bases lay between the germline ends. Germline assignment: CDR1 ENHRY and CDR2 SYGVKD. CDR3 DNA: TGTGCCATCACCCCAGAGTTGGGCACAGATACGCAGTATTTT. Amino acids: CAITPELGTDTQYF.

At least ten counts were recorded for this clonotype. The chain is built from TRBV20-1 and TRBJ2-1; 10 bases fit TRBD2. Looked up from germline, CDR1 is DFQATT and CDR2 is SNEGSKA (reference sequence). The trim removed 5 bases at V and 4 bases at J, leaving 5 bases unmatched. There are 14 residues in the CDR3. DNA for the CDR3: TGCAGTGCTTCGACTAGCGGGTTATACAATGAGCAGTTCTTC. Translating gives CSASTSGLYNEQFF.

At least ten counts were recorded for this clonotype. The genes are TRBV29-1 and TRBJ2-4, with D maybe TRBD2 (5 bases). The V end was cut by 4 bases, the J end by 7 bases, with 17 bases between. Germline CDR1 and CDR2: SQVTM and ANQGSEA. There are 14 residues in the CDR3. CDR3 DNA sequence: TGCAGCGTTGCAAATAGCCGGGGTTCCAACATTCAGTACTTC. Protein product: CSVANSRGSNIQYF.

This clonotype was detected ten times or more. The CDR3 DNA sequence: TGTGCCAGCAGTTTACAGGGGGCGGTCGGGTATGGCTACACCTTC. Its protein is CASSLQGAVGYGYTF. This chain uses TRBV28 with TRBJ1-2, with 8 bases fitting TRBD1. With V trimmed by 2 bases and J by 5 bases, 7 bases remained unmatched. Germline V gives CDR1 MDHEN, CDR2 SYDVKM. The CDR3 is 15 residues long.

This clonotype was counted at least ten times. The chain recombines TRBV5-8 with TRBJ1-1; D unclear. This CDR3 is built from 14 residues. V was pared by 0 bases and J by 1 base, with 7 bases between. Germline V gene sequence: CDR1 SGHTS, CDR2 YDEGEE. The CDR3 nucleotides read TGTGCCAGCAGCTTGGCTTGGGCGAACACTGAAGCTTTCTTT. Amino acids: CASSLAWANTEAFF.

V gene TRBV4-3 combines with J gene TRBJ1-4; TRBD1 agrees at 9 bases. Germline V lookup: CDR1 LGHNA, CDR2 YSLEER. The CDR3 length is 14 residues. Trimming cost V 1 base and J 11 bases; bases outside gene matches: 5. CDR3: CASSQVQDRGKLFF. CDR3 DNA: TGCGCCAGCAGCCAAGTTCAGGACAGGGGCAAACTGTTTTTT.

Notes on this clonotype: Being one base from a much bigger clone, this may be a read error. The chain links TRBV12-3 or TRBV12-4 to TRBJ1-3; D is undetermined. V lost 10 bases, J lost 2 bases, and 12 bases lay in between. The CDR3 consists of 13 residues. CDR3 sequence: CANRLAAGNTIYF. The CDR3 bases are TGTGCCAATCGCCTGGCGGCTGGAAACACCATATATTTT.

The V call is TRBV7-9, the J call TRBJ2-1; weak D call: TRBD1 (6 bases). Trimming shortened V by 7 bases and J by 4 bases, and 20 bases separated the two germline ends. CDR1 and CDR2 from the germline V gene are SEHNR and FQNEAQ (reference sequence). The CDR3 length is 16 residues. The CDR3 DNA reads TGTGCCAGCACGGACTTCCTAGCAGGGGTTTACAATGAGCAGTTCTTC. Protein product: CASTDFLAGVYNEQFF.

This clonotype was observed at least ten times. The chain employs TRBV5-1 and TRBJ1-1, with D possibly being TRBD1 (6 bases). CDR3 length: 17 residues. Germline lookup yields CDR1 SGHRS and CDR2 YFSETQ. Trimming left V 0 bases short and J 0 bases short, with 15 bases between. This CDR3 is CASSLVGQGRMNTEAFF. The CDR3 DNA reads as TGCGCCAGCAGCTTGGTTGGGCAGGGGAGGATGAACACTGAAGCTTTCTTT. Full variable domain (rest looked up from reference TRBV5-1 and TRBJ1-1): KAGVTQTPRYLIKTRGQQVTLSCSPISGHRSVSWYQQTPGQGLQFLFEYFSETQRNKGNFPGRFSGRQFSNSRSEMNVSTLELGDSALYLCASSLVGQGRMNTEAFFGQGTRLTVV.

This clonotype was counted ten times or more. The rearrangement uses TRBV18 and TRBJ2-5, with D possibly TRBD2 on 5 matching bases. Trimming removed 5 bases from V and 2 bases from J, with 9 bases in between. CDR3 length equals 13 residues. Germline lookup yields CDR1 KGHSH and CDR2 LQKENI. CDR3 region: CASSEGFQETQYF. For the CDR3, the DNA is TGTGCCAGCTCAGAGGGCTTTCAAGAGACCCAGTACTTC.

This clonotype was recorded at least ten times. The V and J genes are TRBV5-1 and TRBJ2-5, with D hard to call. V lost 4 bases and J 5 bases, leaving 12 bases between the germline ends. CDR1 and CDR2 from the germline V gene are SGHRS and YFSETQ. The CDR3 is 13 amino acids. The CDR3 protein is CASSVDRPETQYF. In DNA, the CDR3 is TGCGCCAGCAGCGTGGATCGGCCGGAGACCCAGTACTTC.

The gene calls are TRBV2 and TRBJ2-3; D uncertain. V was pared by 1 base and J by 2 bases, with 10 bases between. Germline assignment: CDR1 SNHLY and CDR2 FYNNEI. This CDR3 comprises 15 residues. The CDR3 protein is CASSEDRLFTDTQYF. Here the CDR3 DNA reads TGTGCCAGCAGTGAAGATCGGTTATTCACAGATACGCAGTATTTT.

This clonotype was counted many times. V usage is TRBV20-1 and J usage is TRBJ1-1; a weak D match, TRBD1 (5 bases). Germline values: CDR1 DFQATT, CDR2 SNEGSKA (reference sequence). Trimming took off 3 bases at V and 6 bases at J, with 8 bases between the two ends. The CDR3 extends over 11 amino acids. The CDR3: CSARVTAEAFF. The CDR3 DNA follows: TGCAGTGCTAGGGTGACAGCTGAAGCTTTCTTT.

Ten or more counts support this clonotype. The chain recombines TRBV27 with TRBJ1-5; possible D gene TRBD1, 5 bases. Trimming pared 5 bases from V and 1 base from J, leaving 15 bases between. The CDR3 covers 16 residues. Germline lookup yields CDR1 MNHEY and CDR2 SMNVEV (reference sequence). This CDR3 reads CASSPIVWGSNQPQHF. The CDR3 DNA reads as TGTGCCAGCAGTCCGATAGTTTGGGGGAGCAATCAGCCCCAGCATTTT.

In this sample, this clonotype turned up many times. This rearrangement joins TRBV27 to TRBJ2-5; the D is unclear. Germline values: CDR1 MNHEY, CDR2 SMNVEV (reference sequence). Trimming cost V 1 base and J 5 bases, with 8 bases left between them. This CDR3 has 13 amino acids. The CDR3 region has the DNA TGTGCCAGCAGTTTATTGGATGGGGAGACCCAGTACTTC. The encoded protein is CASSLLDGETQYF.

The sample holds many counts of this clonotype. CDR3 coding DNA: TGCGCCAGCAGCTTGGGGGACAGGGGTCCACGGAAGGAGCAGTACTTC. It is translated as CASSLGDRGPRKEQYF. V and J are TRBV5-1 and TRBJ2-7; 10 positions match TRBD1. CDR1 is SGHRS and CDR2 is YFSETQ in the germline V gene. The V gene end was trimmed by 0 bases and the J gene end by 7 bases; junction bases not matched to a gene: 10. The CDR3 runs to 16 residues.